Listed below are T cell receptor beta chains from one sample, sequenced in a study of T cells in Graves' hyperthyroidism and ophthalmopathy. TCRdb independently ran MiXCR on the multiplex PCR reads; one entry per CDR3 protein. The data show some 180,000 distinct CDR3 sequences, with over 15% seen just once and 29% held by the top ten. Sequencing was carried out using blood. The receptors derive from a woman in her forties or fifties with Graves' hyperthyroidism. Each CDR3 is given with its conserved first and last residue. A D gene is named only where the DNA matches it firmly. Some rows mark clone size as missing; the rest say once, few, many or name a class of expanded clone.

len	d_gene	v_gene	abundance	j_gene	CDR3nt	CDR3aa
14	TRBD1	TRBV10-3	many	TRBJ2-2	TGTGCCATCAGCGACAGGGCGAACACCGGGGAGCTGTTTTTT	CAISDRANTGELFF
13	TRBD1	TRBV29-1	many	TRBJ2-7	TGCAGCGTTGTCGGACAGGGAATGGCCGAGCAGTACTTC	CSVVGQGMAEQYF
13	NA	TRBV6-1	NA	TRBJ1-5	TGTGCCAGCAGTCCGACAGGACTACAGCCCCAGCATTTT	CASSPTGLQPQHF
14	NA	TRBV6-1	many	TRBJ1-1	TGTGCCAGCAAGGGCCAGGGAAGATACACTGAAGCTTTCTTT	CASKGQGRYTEAFF
15	NA	TRBV20-1	NA	TRBJ2-2	TGCAGTGCTGATCGTTATCAGCACGACACCGGGGAGCTGTTTTTT	CSADRYQHDTGELFF
15	TRBD2	TRBV2	many	TRBJ2-1	TGTGCCAGCAGTGACTCAGCGGGGGGGGGTATTGAGCAGTTCTTC	CASSDSAGGGIEQFF
15	TRBD1	TRBV7-9	many	TRBJ1-1	TGTGCCAGCAGCTCCCGCATAGGAGGTACAGGGGGCGCTTTCTTT	CASSSRIGGTGGAFF
13	NA	TRBV25-1	many	TRBJ1-1	TGTGCCAGCAGTTCGGCCATGAACACTGAAGCTTTCTTT	CASSSAMNTEAFF
14	NA	TRBV7-8	many	TRBJ1-5	TGTGCCAGCAGCGGGGGGCCAGCGGGGTCGGCCCAGCATTTT	CASSGGPAGSAQHF
19	NA	TRBV5-1	few	TRBJ1-3	TGCGCCAGCAGATCTGAGGCGACAGGTCCCCTATTCTCTGGAAACACCATATATTTT	CASRSEATGPLFSGNTIYF
15	NA	TRBV7-9	many	TRBJ1-6	TGTGCCAGCAGCTTGCCGCAGGGTGGGAGTTCACCCCTCCACTTT	CASSLPQGGSSPLHF